Given below is one TCR beta chain in context. Its antigen is undetermined. The PCR ran on 60 Vbeta and 13 Jbeta primers. Produced via immunoSEQ multiplex PCR; TCRdb's table is partial and in-frame only. The sample consists of under 60,000 clones, 70% to 85% of them appearing once. All donors participated as healthy donors of bone marrow. The record originates from a study of cytomegalovirus exposure and HLA in healthy donors. The study's findings and limits: What a later analysis reportedly showed was that an Asian-associated ancestry cluster had fewer N-insertions than the approximately 700-donor mean. One variant, a missense change in DCLRE1C, was linked in a later analysis to TCR beta V- and J-gene trimming.

Germline lookup yields CDR1 LGHNA and CDR2 YNFKEQ. Trimming removed 0 bases from V and 4 bases from J; junction bases left unmatched: 2. CDR3 length equals 15 residues. The gene calls are TRBV4-2 and TRBJ2-7; 11 bases line up with TRBD2. The TCR was taken from a man aged 45 to 65 in good health and CMV-seronegative. Material for sequencing was PBMCs. CDR3 residues: CASSQELAGGYEQYF. The CDR3 nucleotides are TGTGCCAGCAGCCAAGAGCTAGCGGGGGGATACGAGCAGTACTTC.